This passage covers 17 T cell receptor beta chains from one sample sequenced in a study of blood T cell repertoires in COVID-19. The method was immunoSEQ multiplex PCR; TCRdb's version includes in-frame clones alone and lacks a portion of them. The sample contains roughly 250,000 clones, around 89% of which appear only once. The source material was peripheral blood. These receptors came from a young man with acute or convalescent COVID-19.

The chain carries TRBV6-1 and TRBJ1-3; TRBD1 agrees at 9 bases. Unmatched junction bases numbered 3, after V lost 2 bases and J lost 1 base. CDR1 MNHNS and CDR2 SASEGT come from the germline V gene. The CDR3 extends over 16 amino acids. CDR3: CASSETGGFSGNTIYF. CDR3 DNA sequence: TGTGCCAGCAGTGAAACAGGGGGCTTTTCTGGAAACACCATATATTTT.

The chain couples TRBV4-2 to TRBJ2-1; TRBD1 is a possible D gene (6 bases). Deletions cut 0 bases from V and 9 bases from J, with 9 bases between. The CDR3 runs 13 residues. Germline V gives CDR1 LGHNA, CDR2 YNFKEQ. The CDR3 region has the DNA TGTGCCAGCAGCCAAGAAGAGGGGGTTGAGCAGTTCTTC. This translates into CASSQEEGVEQFF.

The V gene is TRBV11-2, the J gene TRBJ1-1, with D possibly TRBD1 on 6 matching bases. Trimming stripped 0 bases from V and 6 bases from J, with 11 bases between. Germline CDR1 is SGHAT and CDR2 is FQNNGV. This CDR3 contains 14 residues. CDR3 sequence reads: CASSLDRGLAEAFF. The CDR3 DNA reads TGTGCCAGCAGCTTAGATAGGGGGTTGGCTGAAGCTTTCTTT.

The V and J genes are TRBV28 and TRBJ2-5; 7 nucleotides match TRBD2. Germline assignment: CDR1 MDHEN and CDR2 SYDVKM. The CDR3 sequence is 13 residues long. V lost 8 bases to trimming and J lost 2 bases; unmatched junction nucleotides: 5. DNA of the CDR3: TGTGCCAGCGGGGAGGGGCGTCAAGAGACCCAGTACTTC. This sequence encodes CASGEGRQETQYF.

The V and J genes are TRBV4-1 and TRBJ1-5, with TRBD1 matching 7 bases. V was clipped by 2 bases and J by 1 base; unmatched bases: 2. From germline, CDR1 is MGHRA and CDR2 YSYEKL. The CDR3 extends over 15 amino acids. Here the CDR3 reads CASSQIQGSNQPQHF. The CDR3 DNA is TGCGCCAGCAGCCAAATACAGGGGAGCAATCAGCCCCAGCATTTT.

The V gene is TRBV6-5, the J gene TRBJ1-1, with 10 bases that match TRBD1. The germline V gene encodes CDR1 MNHEY and CDR2 SVGAGI. The CDR3 runs 13 residues. Losses at the gene ends were 5 bases for V and 6 bases for J; bases not matched to a gene: 3. CDR3 sequence reads: CASSRTGGAEAFF. The CDR3 bases are TGTGCCAGCAGTCGGACAGGGGGGGCTGAAGCTTTCTTT.

V is TRBV2 and J is TRBJ2-7; tentative D call: TRBD2 (5 bases). The CDR3 extends over 13 amino acids. Trimming removed 2 bases from V and 8 bases from J, with 13 bases in between. The germline CDR1 and CDR2 sequences are SNHLY and FYNNEI. The CDR3 region is CASSETREEKQYF. DNA of the CDR3: TGTGCCAGCAGTGAAACCCGGGAAGAAAAGCAGTACTTC.

This clone has a single count. J is TRBJ1-1 and V is TRBV19; 8 bases agree with TRBD1. V was pared by 5 bases and J by 0 bases, with 8 bases of the junction left unmatched. The CDR3 spans 16 residues. From germline, CDR1 is LNHDA and CDR2 SQIVND (reference sequence). CDR3 protein: CASSPRRGQVNTEAFF. The CDR3 nucleotides are TGTGCCAGTAGTCCGCGCCGGGGACAGGTGAACACTGAAGCTTTCTTT.

This sequence joins TRBV9 and TRBJ1-2, with D hard to call. This CDR3 has 13 residues. Trimming removed 4 bases from V and 2 bases from J, with 9 bases in between. CDR1 SGDLS and CDR2 YYNGEE come from the germline V gene. In DNA, the CDR3 is TGTGCCAGCAGCCCCTCGGGAAACTATGGCTACACCTTC. Translating it yields CASSPSGNYGYTF.

The V gene is TRBV6-5, the J gene TRBJ1-1; D gene uncertain. Germline CDR1 reads MNHEY; CDR2 reads SVGAGI. Trimming removed 5 bases from V and 0 bases from J, with 4 bases in between. The CDR3 contains 12 residues. This CDR3 is CASSQMNTEAFF. CDR3 DNA sequence: TGTGCCAGCAGTCAGATGAACACTGAAGCTTTCTTT.

This chain uses TRBV27 with TRBJ1-3; 8 nucleotides align to TRBD1. Germline CDR1 and CDR2: MNHEY and SMNVEV (reference sequence). V lost 4 bases to trimming and J lost 6 bases; unmatched junction nucleotides: 5. This CDR3 has 14 residues. CDR3 DNA: TGTGCCAGCAGTTCCGGACAGGGAGCAAACACCATATATTTT. It codes for CASSSGQGANTIYF.

The rearrangement uses TRBV27 and TRBJ1-4, with D possibly TRBD1 on 6 matching bases. The CDR3 contains 14 residues. V was trimmed by 5 bases and J by 7 bases, leaving 14 bases between them. Germline-derived CDR1 and CDR2 are MNHEY and SMNVEV (reference sequence). CDR3 sequence (DNA): TGTGCCAGCAGTCAACAGGGTTGGGGTGAAAAACTGTTTTTT. This translates into CASSQQGWGEKLFF.

The chain links TRBV27 to TRBJ1-6, with 7 positions matching TRBD1. There are 15 residues in the CDR3. J gave up 6 bases and V 6 bases, and 8 bases lay outside the gene matches. CDR1 and CDR2 (germline): MNHEY, SMNVEV (reference sequence). In DNA form, the CDR3 reads TGTGCCAGCAGCCGTGTGGGGGACAGTAATTCACCCCTCCACTTT. As protein: CASSRVGDSNSPLHF.

This chain links TRBV18 with TRBJ2-1, with D maybe TRBD1 (5 bases). V was trimmed by 4 bases and J by 4 bases, leaving 14 bases between them. CDR3 size: 15 residues. Per the germline V gene, CDR1 is KGHSH and CDR2 is LQKENI. CDR3 residues: CASSRQTMGYNEQFF. The CDR3 DNA reads as TGTGCCAGCTCACGACAGACCATGGGGTACAATGAGCAGTTCTTC. The complete variable domain, with remaining parts taken from reference TRBV18 and TRBJ2-1, reads NAGVMQNPRHLVRRRGQEARLRCSPMKGHSHVYWYRQLPEEGLKFMVYLQKENIIDESGMPKERFSAEFPKEGPSILRIQQVVRGDSAAYFCASSRQTMGYNEQFFGPGTRLTVL.

The genes are TRBV6-5 and TRBJ1-5; 11 bases are a match to TRBD1. CDR3 length: 15 residues. The trim removed 7 bases at V and 6 bases at J, leaving 8 bases unmatched. The germline V gene encodes CDR1 MNHEY and CDR2 SVGAGI. The CDR3 is CASTHGTGGGQPQHF. The CDR3 DNA sequence: TGTGCCAGCACCCACGGGACAGGGGGTGGTCAGCCCCAGCATTTT.

The genes are TRBV7-3 and TRBJ1-2; TRBD1 aligns across 8 bases. V shed 1 base, J shed 7 bases, and the junction held 8 bases outside the gene matches. The CDR3 loop spans 15 amino acids. Germline assignment: CDR1 SGHTA and CDR2 FQGTGA. Here the CDR3 reads CASSLNVQGAGGYTF. The CDR3 DNA sequence: TGTGCCAGCAGCTTAAACGTCCAGGGGGCAGGTGGCTACACCTTC. The whole variable domain, filled in from reference TRBV7-3 and TRBJ1-2, reads GAGVSQTPSNKVTEKGKYVELRCDPISGHTALYWYRQSLGQGPEFLIYFQGTGAADDSGLPNDRFFAVRPEGSVSTLKIQRTERGDSAVYLCASSLNVQGAGGYTFGSGTRLTVV.

The V gene is TRBV15, the J gene TRBJ2-5; D remains unclear. V was shortened by 5 bases and J by 0 bases, with 10 bases between the two germline ends. This CDR3 has 14 residues. Germline values: CDR1 LNHNV, CDR2 YYDKDF (reference sequence). The DNA of the CDR3 is TGTGCCACCAGCTTAAGAGTACACCAAGAGACCCAGTACTTC. This sequence encodes CATSLRVHQETQYF.